This TCR beta chain came from a study of cytomegalovirus exposure and HLA in healthy donors. General study points: Later analysis identified a missense DCLRE1C variant that was linked to TCR beta V- and J-gene trimming. Reports described diagnosis of cytomegalovirus status by the classifier as highly specific and sensitive.

V gave up 7 bases and J gave up 11 bases, with 17 bases separating them. Germline lookup yields CDR1 ENHRY and CDR2 SYGVKD. The CDR3 length is 12 residues. For this clone: Its cognate antigen is unknown.

Amplification used 60 Vbeta primers and 13 Jbeta primers. Assay used: immunoSEQ multiplex PCR; TCRdb lists only in-frame clones, some missing. The sample lists fewer than 250,000 clones; 76% were seen once. The chain joins TRBV10-3 to TRBJ1-2; the D gene is possibly TRBD1 (6 bases). This TCR derives from a man aged 18-30 years in good health and CMV-seronegative. The sequenced sample was PBMCs. The CDR3 loop reads CAITADRKGYTF. CDR3 in DNA: TGTGCCATCACCGCGGACAGAAAGGGTTACACCTTC.